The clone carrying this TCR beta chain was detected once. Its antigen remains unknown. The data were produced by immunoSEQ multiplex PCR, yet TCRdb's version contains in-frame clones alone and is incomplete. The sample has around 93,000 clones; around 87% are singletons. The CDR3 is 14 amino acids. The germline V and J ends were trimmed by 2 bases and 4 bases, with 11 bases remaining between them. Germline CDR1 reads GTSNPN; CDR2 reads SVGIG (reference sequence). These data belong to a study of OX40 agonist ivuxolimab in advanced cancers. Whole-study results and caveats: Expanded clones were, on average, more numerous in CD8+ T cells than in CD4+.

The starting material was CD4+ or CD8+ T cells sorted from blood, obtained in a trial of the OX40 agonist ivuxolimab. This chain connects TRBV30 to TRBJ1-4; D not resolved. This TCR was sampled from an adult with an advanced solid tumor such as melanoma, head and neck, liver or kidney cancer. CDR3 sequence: CAWSMDFHNEKLFF. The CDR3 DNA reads TGTGCCTGGAGTATGGACTTTCATAATGAAAAACTGTTTTTT.